One sample yielded the 23 T cell receptor beta chains listed below, sequenced in a study of prognosis after radiotherapy for stage I lung cancer. Researchers used two-round multiplex PCR to amplify TCR beta CDR3 starting from genomic DNA. Round-one PCR had primers specific to each TRBV and TRBJ gene. Using its own MiXCR run on the multiplex PCR reads, TCRdb lists one record per CDR3 protein. This sample yields around 16,000 distinct CDR3 sequences, of which approximately 40% are seen a single time; around 43% belongs to the top ten. This sample comprised PBMCs, obtained before or after stereotactic body radiation therapy (not recorded which). The receptors originated from a donor older than 45 with non-small cell lung cancer.

By sample share, this clonotype is medium-sized. V gene TRBV27 combines with J gene TRBJ1-5; D uncertain. This CDR3 contains 13 residues. V was clipped by 5 bases and J by 6 bases, with 11 bases between them. Germline V CDR1 and CDR2: MNHEY, SMNVEV (reference sequence). CDR3 sequence: CASSLQAGQPQHF. As DNA, the CDR3 is TGTGCCAGCAGTCTTCAGGCTGGTCAGCCCCAGCATTTT.

This clonotype was seen at least ten times. The rearrangement links TRBV4-2 to TRBJ2-2; 7 nucleotides agree with TRBD1. The V and J ends lost 4 bases and 3 bases, in that order; junction bases with no gene match: 5. Germline loops: CDR1 LGHNA, CDR2 YNFKEQ. This CDR3 is 15 amino acids long. The CDR3 loop reads CASSLRTGYTGELFF. The CDR3 nucleotides read TGTGCCAGCAGCCTTCGGACAGGCTACACCGGGGAGCTGTTTTTT.

This clonotype was detected only a few times. One base separates it from a far larger clone, so it is likely a read error. The genes are TRBV6-1 and TRBJ2-3; D gene uncertain. Germline V gene lookup returns CDR1 MNHNS and CDR2 SASEGT. The CDR3 runs 13 residues. Trimming removed 6 bases from V and 6 bases from J, with 13 bases in between. This CDR3 reads CASRPTVTDTQYF. CDR3 DNA: TGTGCCAGCAGACCAACGGTGACCGATACGCAGTATTTT.

This clonotype was seen at least ten times. V is TRBV6-1 and J is TRBJ1-1, with D possibly being TRBD1 (5 bases). Germline lookup yields CDR1 MNHNS and CDR2 SASEGT. The V end was cut by 6 bases, the J end by 7 bases, with 21 bases between. The CDR3 loop spans 15 amino acids. CDR3 nucleotides: TGTGCCAGCAGGATTGCGGGACTGATTTTTGGTGAAGCTTTCTTT. Residues: CASRIAGLIFGEAFF.

The chain joins TRBV19 to TRBJ2-2; the D call may be TRBD1 or TRBD2 (6 bases each). Germline values: CDR1 LNHDA, CDR2 SQIVND (reference sequence). The CDR3 is 17 residues long. Trimming removed 5 bases at V and 11 bases at J, with 27 bases between. This CDR3 reads CASSRRGSPGDTCELFF. CDR3 nucleotides: TGTGCCAGTAGTCGAAGGGGGAGCCCGGGAGACACCTGTGAGCTGTTTTTT.

This clonotype was detected ten times or more. The V call is TRBV10-2, the J call TRBJ1-5, with TRBD1 as a possible D gene (5 bases). CDR1 is WSHSY, CDR2 SAAADI, per germline. This CDR3 contains 14 residues. V lost 3 bases and J lost 5, with 11 bases in between. The CDR3 spells CASSDRDGYQPQHF. DNA for the CDR3: TGCGCCAGCAGTGACAGGGATGGGTATCAGCCCCAGCATTTT.

This clonotype was picked up a small number of times. A single base is all that separates this from a far larger clone, so a read error is likely. This rearrangement joins TRBV6-2 or TRBV6-3 to TRBJ1-1; no firm D call. V was clipped by 8 bases and J by 2 bases, with 12 bases between them. The germline gives CDR1 MNHEY, CDR2 SVGEGT. This CDR3 has 13 amino acids. CDR3 sequence (DNA): TGTGCCAGCCTAAGTACGGCCAACACTGAAGCTTTCTTT. Amino acid sequence: CASLSTANTEAFF.

This clonotype counts as medium-sized. The CDR3 DNA sequence: TGTGCCAGCAGACGGACAGAAGACTACGAGCAGTACTTC. This gives the protein CASRRTEDYEQYF. This chain joins TRBV11-2 and TRBJ2-7, with D possibly being TRBD1 (6 bases). This CDR3 is 13 amino acids long. Trimming stripped 6 bases from V and 3 bases from J, with 12 bases between. Looked up from germline, CDR1 is SGHAT and CDR2 is FQNNGV.

In this sample, this clonotype is medium-sized (0.01 to 0.1%). The chain is built from TRBV6-1 and TRBJ2-7; 7 bases fit TRBD1. With V trimmed by 6 bases and J by 6 bases, 8 bases remained unmatched. CDR1 is MNHNS, CDR2 SASEGT, per germline. The CDR3 length is 13 residues. CDR3 amino acids: CASRNRGSGEQYF. Written as DNA, the CDR3 is TGTGCCAGCAGAAACAGGGGATCGGGCGAGCAGTACTTC.

To note about this clonotype: A much more abundant neighbour one base away suggests this may be a read error. This chain connects TRBV25-1 to TRBJ2-2; no reliable D call. The CDR3 contains 10 residues. Germline assignment: CDR1 MGHDK and CDR2 SYGVNS. The CDR3, as DNA: TGTGCCATCAGTGCCGGGGAGCTGTTTTTT. The encoded protein is CAISAGELFF.

This clonotype was recorded at least ten times. This sequence joins TRBV7-9 and TRBJ1-6; unclear D gene. CDR3 length: 13 amino acids. The V gene's germline CDR1 is SEHNR and CDR2 FQNEAQ (reference sequence). V was pared by 3 bases and J by 10 bases, with 10 bases between. CDR3 sequence (DNA): TGTGCCAGCAGCTTTGAAGTGGGGTCACCCCTCCACTTT. It is translated as CASSFEVGSPLHF.

This clonotype is medium-sized within its sample. The J gene is TRBJ2-1, the V gene TRBV6-1; 9 nucleotides line up with TRBD2. V dropped 3 bases and J dropped 3; count of bases not matched to a gene: 6. The germline V gene has CDR1 MNHNS and CDR2 SASEGT. The CDR3 is 16 amino acids. The CDR3 sequence: CASSDGLRGGYNEQFF. In nucleotides, the CDR3 is TGTGCCAGCAGTGATGGTTTGCGGGGGGGCTACAATGAGCAGTTCTTC.

In its sample, this clonotype was seen many times. This chain connects TRBV28 to TRBJ1-5, with a weak D call TRBD1 (6 bases). The CDR3 sequence is 15 residues long. Germline lookup yields CDR1 MDHEN and CDR2 SYDVKM. Trimming cost V 5 bases and J 5 bases, with 16 bases left between them. In DNA, the CDR3 is TGTGCCAGCAGTATCGCAGGGGCGATCCATCAGCCCCAGCATTTT. Translation gives CASSIAGAIHQPQHF. The whole variable domain, remainder taken from reference TRBV28 and TRBJ1-5, is DVKVTQSSRYLVKRTGEKVFLECVQDMDHENMFWYRQDPGLGLRLIYFSYDVKMKEKGDIPEGYSVSREKKERFSLILESASTNQTSMYLCASSIAGAIHQPQHFGDGTRLSIL.

This clonotype has at least ten counts. A read error may account for a junction end that differs from germline. The V gene is TRBV20-1, the J gene TRBJ2-5; 9 bases match TRBD1. This CDR3 comprises 15 residues. CDR1 DFQATT and CDR2 SNEGSKA come from the germline V gene (reference sequence). The chain's CDR3 is CSATVQGQGGETQYF. CDR3 nucleotide sequence: TGCAGCGCTACAGTCCAGGGACAGGGAGGAGAGACCCAGTACTTC.

Remarks on this clonotype: A far bigger clonotype differs at one base, so this is likely a read error. The rearrangement joins TRBV6-9 to TRBJ1-2; D uncertain. Germline CDR1 reads MNHGY; CDR2 reads SVAAGI. There are 12 residues in the CDR3. The V end was cut by 7 bases, the J end by 8 bases, with 14 bases between. The CDR3 sequence: CASIYAEGGYTF. The CDR3 DNA is TGTGCCAGCATTTACGCCGAAGGCGGCTACACCTTC.

About this clonotype itself: A far larger clone lies a single base away; this is likely a read error. The chain joins TRBV6-4 to TRBJ2-7; TRBD1 aligns across 7 bases. Germline V gene data show CDR1 as MRHNA and CDR2 as SNTAGT. The ends lost 4 bases at V and 3 bases at J; junction bases unmatched: 6. The CDR3 runs 14 residues. The CDR3 DNA sequence: TGTGCCAGCAGTGCCGGGGCAGGGGGCTACGAGCAGTACTTC. Its protein is CASSAGAGGYEQYF.

Comment on this clonotype: Germline is not matched at one junction end, which may reflect a read error. CDR3 in amino acids: CTSSIIRKGLNQPQHF. The CDR3 bases are TGTACCAGCAGCATAATTAGGAAAGGACTCAATCAGCCCCAGCATTTT. This chain connects TRBV6-1 to TRBJ1-5, with D uncertain. This CDR3 has 16 amino acids. Germline V CDR1 and CDR2: MNHNS, SASEGT.

This clonotype is medium-sized. This chain connects TRBV6-1 to TRBJ2-2, with TRBD2 matching 8 bases. V was pared by 7 bases and J by 7 bases, with 5 bases of the junction left unmatched. The V gene's germline CDR1 is MNHNS and CDR2 SASEGT. This CDR3 region has 13 residues. The CDR3 reads CASKRELGGELFF. The CDR3 DNA reads TGTGCCAGCAAGCGGGAGCTGGGCGGGGAGCTGTTTTTT.

This clonotype was observed a few times. This may come from a read error, since a much larger clone is one base off. The chain employs TRBV2 and TRBJ2-5; D is unresolved. This CDR3 has 14 amino acids. V lost 6 bases to trimming and J lost 9 bases, with 20 bases between them. The V gene's germline CDR1 is SNHLY and CDR2 FYNNEI. CDR3 sequence reads: CASSSSPSTKAQYF. The CDR3 nucleotides read TGTGCCAGCAGCTCATCGCCCTCGACAAAGGCCCAGTACTTC.

On this clonotype: The junction differs from germline at one of its ends, possibly a read error. The chain employs TRBV12-3 or TRBV12-4 and TRBJ1-3, with D perhaps TRBD1 (5 bases). CDR3 length equals 18 residues. The CDR3: CVSRPGTENYSGGNTIYF. The CDR3 DNA is TGTGTCAGCAGACCAGGGACGGAGAACTACTCTGGTGGAAACACCATATATTTT.

The chain has TRBV7-8 and TRBJ2-1; D is unresolved. Germline CDR1 and CDR2: SGHVS and FQNEAQ. The CDR3 is 17 residues long. Trimming left V 5 bases short and J 4 bases short, with 21 bases between. As DNA, the CDR3 is TGTGCCAGCAGCGCCCGAAGGGTTCAGCGACCTTACAATGAGCAGTTCTTC. It is translated as CASSARRVQRPYNEQFF.

Worth noting for this clonotype: This sequence may be a read error, since a much larger clone differs from it by one base. V gene TRBV5-1 combines with J gene TRBJ2-7, with D possibly matching TRBD1 (6 bases). Trimming took off 4 bases at V and 2 bases at J, with 16 bases between the two ends. Per germline, CDR1 SGHRS and CDR2 YFSETQ. This CDR3 has 15 residues. CDR3 bases: TGCGCCAGCAGCAAATATACAGGGAGCCCCTACGAGCAGTACTTC. The encoded protein is CASSKYTGSPYEQYF.

This clonotype showed up just once. V gene TRBV5-1 combines with J gene TRBJ2-2; no clear D. CDR1 is SGHRS, CDR2 YFSETQ, per germline. The CDR3 runs 15 residues. The ends were cut back, 0 bases at V and 7 bases at J, with 13 bases in the middle. The CDR3 region is CASSLVLVTSGELFF. CDR3 coding DNA: TGCGCCAGCAGCTTGGTCCTTGTTACCAGCGGGGAGCTGTTTTTT.